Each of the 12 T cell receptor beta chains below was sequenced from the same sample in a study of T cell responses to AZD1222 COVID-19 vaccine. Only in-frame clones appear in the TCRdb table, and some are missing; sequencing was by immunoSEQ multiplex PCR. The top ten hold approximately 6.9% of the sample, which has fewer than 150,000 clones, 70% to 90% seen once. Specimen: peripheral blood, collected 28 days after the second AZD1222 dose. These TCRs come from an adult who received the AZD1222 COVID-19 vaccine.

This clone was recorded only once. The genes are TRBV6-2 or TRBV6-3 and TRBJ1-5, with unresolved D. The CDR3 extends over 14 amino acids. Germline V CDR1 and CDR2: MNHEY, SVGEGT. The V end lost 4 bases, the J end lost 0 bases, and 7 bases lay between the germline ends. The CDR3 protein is CASSFGNSNQPQHF. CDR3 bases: TGTGCCAGCAGTTTCGGGAATAGCAATCAGCCCCAGCATTTT.

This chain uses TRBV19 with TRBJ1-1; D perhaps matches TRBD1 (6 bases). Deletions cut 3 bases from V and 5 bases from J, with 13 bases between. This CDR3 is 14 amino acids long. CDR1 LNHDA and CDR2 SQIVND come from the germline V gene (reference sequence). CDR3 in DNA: TGTGCCAGTAGTATGGACAGAGCAAGGACTGAAGCTTTCTTT. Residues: CASSMDRARTEAFF.

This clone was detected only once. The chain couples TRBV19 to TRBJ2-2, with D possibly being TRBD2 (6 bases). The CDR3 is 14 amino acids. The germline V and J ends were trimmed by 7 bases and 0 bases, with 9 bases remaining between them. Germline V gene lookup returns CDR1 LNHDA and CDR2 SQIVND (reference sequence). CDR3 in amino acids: CASNGGANTGELFF. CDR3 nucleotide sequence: TGTGCCAGTAATGGAGGGGCGAACACCGGGGAGCTGTTTTTT.

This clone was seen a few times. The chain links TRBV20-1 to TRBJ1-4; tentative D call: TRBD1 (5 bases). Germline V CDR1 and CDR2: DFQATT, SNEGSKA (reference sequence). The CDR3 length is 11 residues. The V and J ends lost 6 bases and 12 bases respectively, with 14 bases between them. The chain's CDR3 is CSAPGREELFF. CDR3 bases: TGCAGTGCCCCGGGGCGGGAGGAACTGTTTTTT.

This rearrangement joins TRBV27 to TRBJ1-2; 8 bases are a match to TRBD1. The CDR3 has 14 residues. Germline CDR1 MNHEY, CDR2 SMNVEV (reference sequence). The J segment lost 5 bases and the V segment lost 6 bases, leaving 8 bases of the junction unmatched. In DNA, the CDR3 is TGTGCCAGCAGACCGGACAGGGTTACGTATGGCTACACCTTC. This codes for CASRPDRVTYGYTF.

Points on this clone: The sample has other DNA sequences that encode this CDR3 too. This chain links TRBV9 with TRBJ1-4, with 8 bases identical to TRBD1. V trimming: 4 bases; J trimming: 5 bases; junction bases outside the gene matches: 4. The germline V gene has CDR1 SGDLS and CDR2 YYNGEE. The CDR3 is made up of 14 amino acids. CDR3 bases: TGTGCCAGCAGCCCGAGGACAGGGAATGAAAAACTGTTTTTT. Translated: CASSPRTGNEKLFF.

This CDR3 reads CASSSTYADYGYTF. Written as DNA, the CDR3 is TGTGCCAGCAGTTCCACCTACGCAGACTATGGCTACACCTTC. The chain uses TRBV6-5 and TRBJ1-2; unclear D gene. The CDR3 is 14 residues long. V dropped 4 bases and J dropped 3 bases, with 12 bases sitting between them. Germline V lookup: CDR1 MNHEY, CDR2 SVGAGI.

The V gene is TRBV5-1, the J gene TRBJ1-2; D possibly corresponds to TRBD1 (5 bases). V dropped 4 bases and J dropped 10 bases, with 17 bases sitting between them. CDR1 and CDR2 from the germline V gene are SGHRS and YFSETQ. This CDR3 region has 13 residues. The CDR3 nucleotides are TGCGCCAGCAGCGCAGACCATGACAGTATCTACACCTTC. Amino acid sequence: CASSADHDSIYTF.

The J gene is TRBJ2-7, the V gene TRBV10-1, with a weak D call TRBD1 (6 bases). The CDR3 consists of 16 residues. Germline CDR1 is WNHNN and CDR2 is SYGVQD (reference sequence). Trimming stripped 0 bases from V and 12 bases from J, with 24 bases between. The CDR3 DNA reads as TGCGCCAGCAGTGAGTCTTCACCCTACGGGACACTCCGACTGTACTTC. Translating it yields CASSESSPYGTLRLYF.

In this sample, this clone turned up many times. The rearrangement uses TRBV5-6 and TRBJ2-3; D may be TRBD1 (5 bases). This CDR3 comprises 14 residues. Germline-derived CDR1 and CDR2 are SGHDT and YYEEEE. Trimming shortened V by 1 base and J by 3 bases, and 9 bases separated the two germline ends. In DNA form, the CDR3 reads TGTGCCAGCAGCTTGTGGGGCGAAACAGATACGCAGTATTTT. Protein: CASSLWGETDTQYF.

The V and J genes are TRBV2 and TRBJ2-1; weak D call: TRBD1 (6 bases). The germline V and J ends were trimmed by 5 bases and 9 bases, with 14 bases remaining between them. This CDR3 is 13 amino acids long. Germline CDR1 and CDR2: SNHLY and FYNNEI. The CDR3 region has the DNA TGTGCCAGCAGTCTAAAGACAGGTGGTGAGCAGTTCTTC. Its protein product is CASSLKTGGEQFF.

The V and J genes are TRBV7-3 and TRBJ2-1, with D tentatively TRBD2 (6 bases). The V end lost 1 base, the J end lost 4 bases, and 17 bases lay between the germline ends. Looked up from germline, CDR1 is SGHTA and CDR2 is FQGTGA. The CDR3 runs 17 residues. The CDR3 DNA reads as TGTGCCAGCAGCTTAAGGCCGGTGGGACTGATTTACAATGAGCAGTTCTTC. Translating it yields CASSLRPVGLIYNEQFF.